The 10 T cell receptor beta chains reported below all come from one sample, sequenced in a study of control samples from healthy donors and cancer patients. Here immunoSEQ multiplex PCR was the method, and the copy in TCRdb shows in-frame clones only, minus some. In the table there are about 150,000 clones, about 94% of which are singletons. The material sequenced was blood. The receptors were sampled from a woman aged 40 to 50 in good health.

V gene TRBV19 combines with J gene TRBJ1-4; D uncertain. CDR1 and CDR2 from the germline V gene are LNHDA and SQIVND (reference sequence). V was trimmed by 5 bases and J by 8 bases, leaving 6 bases between them. This CDR3 is 11 amino acids long. CDR3 bases: TGTGCCAGTAGTGTAGCAGAAAAACTGTTTTTT. Its protein product is CASSVAEKLFF. Drawing the rest from reference TRBV19 and TRBJ1-4, the complete variable domain is DGGITQSPKYLFRKEGQNVTLSCEQNLNHDAMYWYRQDPGQGLRLIYYSQIVNDFQKGDIAEGYSVSREKKESFPLTVTSAQKNPTAFYLCASSVAEKLFFGSGTQLSVL.

V and J are TRBV19 and TRBJ2-1; 8 bases line up with TRBD1. This CDR3 region has 20 residues. The trim removed 1 base at V and 0 bases at J, leaving 14 bases unmatched. Germline lookup yields CDR1 LNHDA and CDR2 SQIVND (reference sequence). The CDR3 spells CASSIAFRQGATSSYNEQFF. In DNA form, the CDR3 reads TGTGCCAGTAGTATAGCGTTCCGGCAGGGGGCGACGAGCTCCTACAATGAGCAGTTCTTC.

This chain uses TRBV2 with TRBJ1-1, with a possible D match to TRBD1 (5 bases). V lost 1 base to trimming and J lost 5 bases, with 11 bases between them. Per the germline V gene, CDR1 is SNHLY and CDR2 is FYNNEI. The CDR3 spans 14 residues. CDR3 DNA: TGTGCCAGCAGTGAAGGGGGCGCGGGGACTGAAGCTTTCTTT. Amino acid sequence: CASSEGGAGTEAFF.

The gene calls are TRBV27 and TRBJ1-5, with D possibly being TRBD1 (6 bases). The V end lost 8 bases, the J end lost 3 bases, and 17 bases lay between the germline ends. Germline CDR1 MNHEY, CDR2 SMNVEV (reference sequence). The CDR3 is 15 residues long. CDR3: CASGQTGEVNQPQHF. CDR3 DNA sequence: TGTGCCAGCGGACAGACAGGTGAAGTCAATCAGCCCCAGCATTTT.

The chain has TRBV19 and TRBJ1-5; tentatively, D is TRBD1 (6 bases). Germline V lookup: CDR1 LNHDA, CDR2 SQIVND (reference sequence). Trimming shortened V by 8 bases and J by 5 bases, and 13 bases separated the two germline ends. The CDR3 sequence is 13 residues long. The CDR3 nucleotides read TGTGCCAGTTCAGAAGGGGGGGATCAGCCCCAGCATTTT. This translates into CASSEGGDQPQHF.

Comments on this clone: At one end the junction does not follow the germline gene, possibly because of a read error. The chain has TRBV11-3 and TRBJ2-2; no clear D. Germline V gives CDR1 SGHNT, CDR2 YENEEA. The CDR3 is 12 amino acids. CDR3 sequence (DNA): TGTGTCAGCAGCTTCGCGACCGGGGAGCTGTTTTTT. Protein product: CVSSFATGELFF. Looking up the rest from reference TRBV11-3 and TRBJ2-2 gives the full variable domain: EAGVVQSPRYKIIEKKQPVAFWCNPISGHNTLYWYLQNLGQGPELLIRYENEEAVDDSQLPKDRFSAERLKGVDSTLKIQPAELGDSAVYLCVSSFATGELFFGEGSRLTVL.

The V and J genes are TRBV11-2 and TRBJ2-5; perhaps TRBD2 as D (6 bases). CDR1 SGHAT and CDR2 FQNNGV come from the germline V gene. The CDR3 consists of 15 residues. V gave up 1 base and J gave up 7 bases, with 16 bases separating them. CDR3 residues: CASSLGTAGIPTQYF. The CDR3 bases are TGTGCCAGCAGCTTAGGGACTGCGGGGATCCCGACCCAGTACTTC.

The V and J genes are TRBV19 and TRBJ2-7; maybe TRBD1 (5 bases). V was shortened by 7 bases and J by 4 bases, with 17 bases between the two germline ends. Germline CDR1 reads LNHDA; CDR2 reads SQIVND (reference sequence). The CDR3 covers 14 residues. The CDR3 reads CASNPASGAYEQYF. CDR3 coding DNA: TGTGCCAGTAACCCCGCTTCTGGGGCTTACGAGCAGTACTTC.

The chain joins TRBV10-3 to TRBJ2-6; D is perhaps TRBD1 (5 bases). Trimming shortened V by 8 bases and J by 2 bases, and 16 bases separated the two germline ends. CDR1 and CDR2 (germline): ENHRY, SYGVKD. The CDR3 is 16 residues long. The CDR3 DNA sequence: TGTGCCATCTTTCCAGGGTCCTTAGCTGGGGCCAACGTCCTGACTTTC. Protein: CAIFPGSLAGANVLTF.

DNA of the CDR3: TGTGCCAGCAGCCTCGGAGAGGGAAACATTCAGTACTTC. Encoded protein: CASSLGEGNIQYF. The V gene is TRBV11-2, the J gene TRBJ2-4, with D possibly matching TRBD2 (5 bases). This CDR3 spans 13 amino acids. Germline loops: CDR1 SGHAT, CDR2 FQNNGV. V dropped 5 bases and J dropped 6 bases, with 11 bases sitting between them.